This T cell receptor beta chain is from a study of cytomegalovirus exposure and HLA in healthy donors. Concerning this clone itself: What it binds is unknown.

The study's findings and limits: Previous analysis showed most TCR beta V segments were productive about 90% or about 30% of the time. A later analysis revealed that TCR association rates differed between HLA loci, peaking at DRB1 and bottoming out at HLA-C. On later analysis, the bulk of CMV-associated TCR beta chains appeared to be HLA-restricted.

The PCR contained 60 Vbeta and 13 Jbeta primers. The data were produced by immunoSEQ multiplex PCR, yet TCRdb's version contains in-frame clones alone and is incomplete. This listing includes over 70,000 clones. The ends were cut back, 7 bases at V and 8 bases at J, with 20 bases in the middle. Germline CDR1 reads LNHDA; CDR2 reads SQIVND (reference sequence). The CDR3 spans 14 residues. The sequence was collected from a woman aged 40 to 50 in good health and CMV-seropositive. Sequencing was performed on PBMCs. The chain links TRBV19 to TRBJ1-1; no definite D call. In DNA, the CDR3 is TGTGCCAGTACCCCGACAAAAAGGCTTACGGAAGCTTTCTTT. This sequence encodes CASTPTKRLTEAFF.